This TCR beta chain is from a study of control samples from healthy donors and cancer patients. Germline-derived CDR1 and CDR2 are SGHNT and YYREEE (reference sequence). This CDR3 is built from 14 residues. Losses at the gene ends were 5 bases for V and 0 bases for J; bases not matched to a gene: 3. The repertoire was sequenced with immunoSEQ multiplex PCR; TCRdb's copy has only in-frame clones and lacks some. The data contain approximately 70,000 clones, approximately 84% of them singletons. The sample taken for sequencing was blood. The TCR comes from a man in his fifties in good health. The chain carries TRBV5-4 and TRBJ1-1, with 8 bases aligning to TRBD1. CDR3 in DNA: TGTGCCAGCAGACCAGGGGGCCTGAACACTGAAGCTTTCTTT. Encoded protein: CASRPGGLNTEAFF.